The 14 T cell receptor beta chains below all came from one sample that was sequenced in a study of OX40 agonist ivuxolimab in advanced cancers. The assay was immunoSEQ multiplex PCR, and TCRdb's table has in-frame clones only and misses some. In the table there are approximately 73,000 clones, about 89% of which are singletons. Sequencing used CD4+ or CD8+ T cells sorted from blood, obtained in a trial of the OX40 agonist ivuxolimab. These receptors were taken from an adult with an advanced solid tumor such as melanoma, head and neck, liver or kidney cancer.

This clone was detected only a few times. The chain recombines TRBV6-5 with TRBJ1-2, with TRBD1 matching 9 bases. J gave up 8 bases and V 6 bases, and 4 bases lay outside the gene matches. The CDR3 runs to 12 residues. Germline CDR1 and CDR2: MNHEY and SVGAGI. CDR3 in DNA: TGTGCCAGCAGCAAGGACAGGGGAGGCTACACCTTC. Amino acids: CASSKDRGGYTF.

The J gene is TRBJ2-3, the V gene TRBV15; D is perhaps TRBD1 (5 bases). The V end lost 0 bases, the J end lost 1 base, and 14 bases lay between the germline ends. Per germline, CDR1 LNHNV and CDR2 YYDKDF (reference sequence). CDR3 length: 17 amino acids. The CDR3 region is CATSRDLGTGRTDTQYF. DNA for the CDR3: TGTGCCACCAGCAGAGATCTCGGCACAGGACGCACAGATACGCAGTATTTT.

The chain has TRBV4-1 and TRBJ2-1, with unresolved D. This CDR3 spans 13 amino acids. V shed 2 bases and J shed 4 bases, with 6 bases lying between them. CDR1 and CDR2 (germline): MGHRA, YSYEKL. CDR3 amino acids: CASSQPLYNEQFF. The CDR3 DNA reads as TGCGCCAGCAGCCAACCTCTTTACAATGAGCAGTTCTTC.

V is TRBV29-1 and J is TRBJ2-7; 9 bases map to TRBD2. The junction had 3 bases not matched to a gene; V was cut back by 0 bases and J by 0 bases. The CDR3 loop spans 15 amino acids. Germline V CDR1 and CDR2: SQVTM, ANQGSEA. The CDR3 DNA reads as TGCAGCGTTGAAGACGCGGGAGGGGTCTCCTACGAGCAGTACTTC. Protein product: CSVEDAGGVSYEQYF.

The V and J genes are TRBV19 and TRBJ2-2; D possibly corresponds to TRBD1 (5 bases). The CDR3 consists of 15 residues. CDR1 and CDR2 (germline): LNHDA, SQIVND (reference sequence). Between the trimmed V and J ends, which lost 3 bases and 4 bases, there was a span of 12 bases. CDR3 in DNA: TGTGCCAGTAGTATCCAGGGATTCGGCACCGGGGAGCTGTTTTTT. Protein sequence: CASSIQGFGTGELFF.

The CDR3 loop is CASGLAHSGRVGEKLFF. CDR3 bases: TGTGCTAGTGGTTTGGCACACTCGGGCAGGGTGGGTGAAAAACTGTTTTTT. The chain joins TRBV12-5 to TRBJ1-4; a weak D match, TRBD1 (5 bases). The CDR3 contains 17 residues. Trimming took off 1 base at V and 7 bases at J, with 19 bases between the two ends. The germline V gene encodes CDR1 LGHNT and CDR2 FRNRAP.

The V and J genes are TRBV5-4 and TRBJ2-2; TRBD2 matches 9 bases. CDR1 SGHNT and CDR2 YYREEE come from the germline V gene (reference sequence). This CDR3 is 16 amino acids long. Trimming cost V 1 base and J 5 bases; bases outside gene matches: 6. CDR3 nucleotides: TGTGCCAGCAGCTTGCCGACTAGCGGAGGGACCGGGGAGCTGTTTTTT. This encodes CASSLPTSGGTGELFF.

This sequence joins TRBV9 and TRBJ2-7, with D perhaps TRBD2 (6 bases). V was cut by 4 bases and J by 7 bases, with 18 bases left in between. The CDR3 loop spans 14 amino acids. From germline, CDR1 is SGDLS and CDR2 YYNGEE. The CDR3 coding sequence is TGTGCCAGCAGCCCTGACCCGGGGGTTTGGGAGCAGTACTTC. Its protein is CASSPDPGVWEQYF.

The chain combines TRBV2 with TRBJ2-7; possibly TRBD1 for D (7 bases). The CDR3 sequence is 14 residues long. Trimming took 4 bases from V and 5 from J, leaving 15 bases between them. CDR1 and CDR2 from the germline V gene are SNHLY and FYNNEI. CDR3 loop: CASSGMTGRNEQYF. CDR3 nucleotides: TGTGCCAGCAGTGGAATGACAGGGAGGAACGAGCAGTACTTC.

The V call is TRBV2, the J call TRBJ2-5, with 8 nucleotides matching TRBD1. The DNA end is a closer match to TRBJ2-7, so the J assignment may be wrong. CDR1 is SNHLY and CDR2 is FYNNEI in the germline V gene. The CDR3 length is 15 residues. The CDR3 loop reads CASSLDTGGFYEQYF. The CDR3 nucleotides read TGTGCCAGCAGTTTAGATACAGGGGGATTCTACGAGCAGTACTTC.

The chain has TRBV6-6 and TRBJ2-7; D uncertain. V lost 2 bases, J lost 5 bases, and 16 bases lay in between. CDR3 length: 15 residues. The germline V gene has CDR1 MNHNY and CDR2 SVGAGI (reference sequence). The CDR3 DNA reads TGTGCCAGCAGTTACCTCGGCACCGATTCGGACGAGCAGTACTTC. Its translation: CASSYLGTDSDEQYF.

The rearrangement links TRBV6-4 to TRBJ1-2, with no clear D. Trimming shortened V by 8 bases and J by 4 bases, and 17 bases separated the two germline ends. From germline, CDR1 is MRHNA and CDR2 SNTAGT. This CDR3 region has 14 residues. The CDR3 DNA is TGTGCCAGCCGGAGTCAGTCGAACTCCTATGGCTACACCTTC. Translated: CASRSQSNSYGYTF.

The chain uses TRBV7-9 and TRBJ2-5, with 7 bases aligning to TRBD2. Germline lookup yields CDR1 SEHNR and CDR2 FQNEAQ (reference sequence). The CDR3 has 19 residues. V lost 3 bases and J lost 1; bases outside the gene matches: 17. The CDR3, as DNA: TGTGCCAGCAGCTTCCGATATAGTGCGGGAGAGAAATTCCAAGAGACCCAGTACTTC. It is translated as CASSFRYSAGEKFQETQYF.

This clone was seen a few times. The chain recombines TRBV11-3 with TRBJ2-7; unclear D gene. Germline CDR1 and CDR2: SGHNT and YENEEA. V dropped 5 bases and J dropped 0 bases, with 5 bases sitting between them. CDR3 length: 12 amino acids. The CDR3 nucleotides read TGTGCCAGCAGCCGAAGCTCCTACGAGCAGTACTTC. Translating it yields CASSRSSYEQYF.